In its sample, the clone carrying this TCR beta chain was seen once. The antigen is undetermined. This sample stems from a study of cytomegalovirus exposure and HLA in healthy donors. Study observations and caveats: In the analysis, some V segments, TRBV6-2 and TRBV6-3 included, were excluded as indistinguishable. As a later analysis revealed, most CMV-associated TCR beta chains appeared HLA-restricted.

PCR used 60 Vbeta primers and 13 Jbeta primers. Clones were sequenced by immunoSEQ multiplex PCR, and TCRdb holds only the in-frame ones, with some missing. The data show about 120,000 clones, with 78% seen just once and 3% to 4% held by the top ten. The junction had 8 bases not matched to a gene; V was cut back by 6 bases and J by 4 bases. The germline CDR1 and CDR2 sequences are MNHEY and SVGAGI. CDR3 length: 14 residues. The TCR comes from a woman aged 25 to 39 in good health and CMV-seropositive. What was sequenced was PBMCs. The rearrangement joins TRBV6-5 to TRBJ1-2; 7 nucleotides line up with TRBD1. As DNA, the CDR3 is TGTGCCAGCAGGTCTACAGGGGAGGTCTATGGCTACACCTTC. Translated, it gives CASRSTGEVYGYTF.